The rows below give T cell receptor beta chains drawn from one sample of a study of cytotoxic CD8 clonotypes in ibrutinib-treated CLL. Repertoires were generated with immunoSEQ multiplex PCR, while TCRdb's copy carries only in-frame clones and drops some. The sample carries 250,000 to 350,000 clones, approximately 79% recorded once. The specimen was PBMCs, collected at disease progression, from a patient treated with ibrutinib. The source is a human donor with chronic lymphocytic leukemia. Both conserved end residues are part of each CDR3. The D gene is left open where the match is weak. Size is omitted from some rows. Given values are once, few, many or a class for expanded clones.

cdr3_aa: CAISLTGGDIQYF
cdr3_nt: TGTGCCATCAGTTTGACGGGAGGGGACATTCAGTACTTC
clone_size: .
j_call: TRBJ2-4
d_call: TRBD2
v_call: TRBV10-3

cdr3_aa: CAISAVGGRSGANVLTF
cdr3_nt: TGTGCCATCAGCGCGGTAGGGGGAAGATCTGGGGCCAACGTCCTGACTTTC
clone_size: .
j_call: TRBJ2-6
d_call: .
v_call: TRBV10-3

cdr3_aa: CASSQPQGMWEKLFF
cdr3_nt: TGCGCCAGCAGCCAACCTCAGGGAATGTGGGAAAAACTGTTTTTT
clone_size: .
j_call: TRBJ1-4
d_call: .
v_call: TRBV4-1

cdr3_aa: CASNGGSSYEQYF
cdr3_nt: TGCGCCAGCAATGGAGGGAGCTCCTACGAGCAGTACTTC
clone_size: .
j_call: TRBJ2-7
d_call: .
v_call: TRBV5-1

cdr3_aa: CASSLSDRVHEQYF
cdr3_nt: TGTGCCAGCAGCTTATCGGACAGGGTCCACGAGCAGTACTTC
clone_size: .
j_call: TRBJ2-7
d_call: TRBD1
v_call: TRBV7-6

cdr3_aa: CASRRGYEQFF
cdr3_nt: TGTGCCAGCCGGCGGGGGTATGAGCAGTTCTTC
clone_size: .
j_call: TRBJ2-1
d_call: TRBD2
v_call: TRBV6-1

cdr3_aa: CASSVDRGLSETQYF
cdr3_nt: TGTGCCAGCAGCGTAGACAGGGGTCTGTCGGAGACCCAGTACTTC
clone_size: .
j_call: TRBJ2-5
d_call: TRBD1
v_call: TRBV9

cdr3_aa: CASSLLSPGELFF
cdr3_nt: TGTGCCAGCAGCCTTTTAAGTCCCGGGGAGCTGTTTTTT
clone_size: .
j_call: TRBJ2-2
d_call: .
v_call: TRBV27

cdr3_aa: CASGFDRNTEAFF
cdr3_nt: TGTGCTAGTGGTTTCGACAGGAACACTGAAGCTTTCTTT
clone_size: .
j_call: TRBJ1-1
d_call: .
v_call: TRBV12-5

cdr3_aa: CASSAAGGSNSPLHF
cdr3_nt: TGTGCCAGCAGCGCTGCAGGGGGGTCAAATTCACCCCTCCACTTT
clone_size: .
j_call: TRBJ1-6
d_call: TRBD1
v_call: TRBV7-2

cdr3_aa: CASSSYLSGRETQYF
cdr3_nt: TGTGCCAGCAGTTCCTACCTTAGCGGGAGGGAGACCCAGTACTTC
clone_size: .
j_call: TRBJ2-5
d_call: TRBD2
v_call: TRBV28

cdr3_aa: CASSLAGGYNEQFF
cdr3_nt: TGTGCCAGCAGCTTAGCGGGCGGGTACAATGAGCAGTTCTTC
clone_size: .
j_call: TRBJ2-1
d_call: .
v_call: TRBV7-6

cdr3_aa: CASSHNRGSGETQYF
cdr3_nt: TGCGCCAGCAGCCACAACAGGGGATCGGGAGAGACCCAGTACTTC
clone_size: .
j_call: TRBJ2-5
d_call: TRBD1
v_call: TRBV4-1

cdr3_aa: CSVEFLQGATDTQYF
cdr3_nt: TGCAGCGTTGAATTTTTACAGGGGGCCACAGATACGCAGTATTTT
clone_size: .
j_call: TRBJ2-3
d_call: TRBD1
v_call: TRBV29-1

cdr3_aa: CASSSWVAGTWQYF
cdr3_nt: TGTGCCAGCAGCTCGTGGGTAGCGGGGACCTGGCAGTACTTC
clone_size: .
j_call: TRBJ2-7
d_call: TRBD2
v_call: TRBV7-9

cdr3_aa: CASSPDRTNTGELFF
cdr3_nt: TGCGCCAGCAGCCCCGACAGGACGAACACCGGGGAGCTGTTTTTT
clone_size: few
j_call: TRBJ2-2
d_call: .
v_call: TRBV5-1

cdr3_aa: CASSPRAPRTADTQYF
cdr3_nt: TGTGCCAGCAGCCCTAGAGCGCCCCGAACCGCAGATACGCAGTATTTT
clone_size: .
j_call: TRBJ2-3
d_call: .
v_call: TRBV9

cdr3_aa: CASRDVPHGCYTF
cdr3_nt: TGTGCCAGCAGGGACGTACCACACGGGTGCTACACCTTC
clone_size: few
j_call: TRBJ1-2
d_call: .
v_call: TRBV6-4

cdr3_aa: CASRRGRTLSETQYF
cdr3_nt: TGTGCCAGTAGGAGGGGGAGAACCTTGTCGGAGACCCAGTACTTC
clone_size: .
j_call: TRBJ2-5
d_call: .
v_call: TRBV19

cdr3_aa: CASSLVPASSYEQYF
cdr3_nt: TGTGCCAGCAGCTTAGTTCCGGCGAGCTCCTACGAGCAGTACTTC
clone_size: .
j_call: TRBJ2-7
d_call: .
v_call: TRBV11-2

cdr3_aa: CASSLDTGRTNEKLFF
cdr3_nt: TGCGCCAGCAGCTTGGACACAGGGCGCACTAATGAAAAACTGTTTTTT
clone_size: .
j_call: TRBJ1-4
d_call: .
v_call: TRBV5-1

cdr3_aa: CASSQAGTGELFF
cdr3_nt: TGCGCCAGCAGCCAAGCGGGAACCGGGGAGCTGTTTTTT
clone_size: .
j_call: TRBJ2-2
d_call: .
v_call: TRBV4-3

cdr3_aa: CARSLSHSRGNQPQHF
cdr3_nt: TGTGCCAGAAGTTTGAGCCATTCCCGGGGCAATCAGCCCCAGCATTTT
clone_size: few
j_call: TRBJ1-5
d_call: .
v_call: TRBV5-3

cdr3_aa: CASSRTGINEKLFF
cdr3_nt: TGCGCCAGCAGCCGGACAGGGATTAATGAAAAACTGTTTTTT
clone_size: few
j_call: TRBJ1-4
d_call: TRBD1
v_call: TRBV5-1

cdr3_aa: CAIKTSGSSTDTQYF
cdr3_nt: TGTGCCATCAAGACTAGCGGCTCTAGCACAGATACGCAGTATTTT
clone_size: .
j_call: TRBJ2-3
d_call: TRBD2
v_call: TRBV10-3

cdr3_aa: CASSFSTTNEQFF
cdr3_nt: TGTGCCAGCAGTTTTTCTACTACCAATGAGCAGTTCTTC
clone_size: .
j_call: TRBJ2-1
d_call: .
v_call: TRBV28

cdr3_aa: CASSQDLGSPYEQYF
cdr3_nt: TGCGCCAGCAGCCAAGATCTCGGGTCCCCCTACGAGCAGTACTTC
clone_size: .
j_call: TRBJ2-7
d_call: .
v_call: TRBV4-3

cdr3_aa: CASSQDSARVKGGYEQYF
cdr3_nt: TGCGCCAGCAGCCAAGATTCAGCCAGGGTGAAAGGGGGCTACGAGCAGTACTTC
clone_size: .
j_call: TRBJ2-7
d_call: .
v_call: TRBV4-3

cdr3_aa: CASSLAQGAGREKLFF
cdr3_nt: TGCGCCAGCAGCTTGGCCCAGGGGGCCGGCAGGGAAAAACTGTTTTTT
clone_size: .
j_call: TRBJ1-4
d_call: TRBD1
v_call: TRBV5-1

cdr3_aa: CASSSPRWVYGYTF
cdr3_nt: TGCGCCAGCAGCTCACCCCGGTGGGTCTATGGCTACACCTTC
clone_size: .
j_call: TRBJ1-2
d_call: .
v_call: TRBV4-1

cdr3_aa: CASTRGGTNYGYTF
cdr3_nt: TGTGCCAGCACCAGGGGGGGTACTAACTATGGCTACACCTTC
clone_size: .
j_call: TRBJ1-2
d_call: TRBD1
v_call: TRBV6-1

cdr3_aa: CAITGDRIDGYTF
cdr3_nt: TGTGCCATCACCGGAGACAGGATCGATGGCTACACCTTC
clone_size: once
j_call: TRBJ1-2
d_call: .
v_call: TRBV10-3

cdr3_aa: CASSFSTLLAGGYPDTQYF
cdr3_nt: TGTGCCAGCAGCTTTTCGACCTTGCTAGCGGGGGGGTATCCAGATACGCAGTATTTT
clone_size: once
j_call: TRBJ2-3
d_call: TRBD2
v_call: TRBV13

cdr3_aa: CASSFTSGYNEQFF
cdr3_nt: TGTGCCAGCAGTTTCACTAGCGGATACAATGAGCAGTTCTTC
clone_size: .
j_call: TRBJ2-1
d_call: TRBD2
v_call: TRBV6-5

cdr3_aa: CASSSGQLYGYTF
cdr3_nt: TGTGCCAGCAGTTCCGGACAGCTCTATGGCTACACCTTC
clone_size: .
j_call: TRBJ1-2
d_call: .
v_call: TRBV7-9

cdr3_aa: CASSLTGSGNTIYF
cdr3_nt: TGTGCCAGCAGCCTAACAGGCTCTGGAAACACCATATATTTT
clone_size: .
j_call: TRBJ1-3
d_call: .
v_call: TRBV6-5

cdr3_aa: CASSLRPYEQYF
cdr3_nt: TGTGCCAGCAGCTTACGCCCGTACGAGCAGTACTTC
clone_size: .
j_call: TRBJ2-7
d_call: .
v_call: TRBV7-9

cdr3_aa: CASSPTTAIHRYTF
cdr3_nt: TGTGCCAGCAGCCCAACGACGGCTATTCATCGCTACACCTTC
clone_size: .
j_call: TRBJ1-2
d_call: .
v_call: TRBV6-5

cdr3_aa: CASILNTEAFF
cdr3_nt: TGTGCCAGCATCTTGAACACTGAAGCTTTCTTT
clone_size: few
j_call: TRBJ1-1
d_call: .
v_call: TRBV27

cdr3_aa: CASSLLDSGNTIYF
cdr3_nt: TGTGCCAGCAGCTTGTTGGATTCTGGAAACACCATATATTTT
clone_size: .
j_call: TRBJ1-3
d_call: .
v_call: TRBV5-6

cdr3_aa: CASSVGADYEQYF
cdr3_nt: TGTGCCAGCAGCGTAGGGGCAGACTACGAGCAGTACTTC
clone_size: .
j_call: TRBJ2-7
d_call: .
v_call: TRBV9

cdr3_aa: CASSKEKDWRLQETQYF
cdr3_nt: TGTGCCAGCAGCAAAGAAAAAGACTGGCGATTACAAGAGACCCAGTACTTC
clone_size: .
j_call: TRBJ2-5
d_call: .
v_call: TRBV13

cdr3_aa: CASSYGTGYTDTQYF
cdr3_nt: TGTGCCAGCAGTTATGGGACAGGGTACACAGATACGCAGTATTTT
clone_size: .
j_call: TRBJ2-3
d_call: TRBD1
v_call: TRBV5-4

cdr3_aa: CASSGWNEQFF
cdr3_nt: TGTGCCAGCAGCGGTTGGAATGAGCAGTTCTTC
clone_size: .
j_call: TRBJ2-1
d_call: .
v_call: TRBV28

cdr3_aa: CASSLLAGRYTDTQYF
cdr3_nt: TGTGCCAGCTCACTCTTGGCCGGGCGCTACACAGATACGCAGTATTTT
clone_size: .
j_call: TRBJ2-3
d_call: .
v_call: TRBV18

cdr3_aa: CSAWGAEAFF
cdr3_nt: TGCAGTGCTTGGGGTGCGGAAGCTTTCTTT
clone_size: few
j_call: TRBJ1-1
d_call: .
v_call: TRBV20-1

cdr3_aa: CASSLGQGGGYTF
cdr3_nt: TGTGCCAGCTCACTTGGACAGGGAGGCGGCTACACCTTC
clone_size: .
j_call: TRBJ1-2
d_call: TRBD1
v_call: TRBV18

cdr3_aa: CATSSQDNEQFF
cdr3_nt: TGTGCCACCAGCAGCCAAGACAATGAGCAGTTCTTC
clone_size: once
j_call: TRBJ2-1
d_call: .
v_call: TRBV15

cdr3_aa: CASSLIQGLNTEAFF
cdr3_nt: TGTGCCAGCAGCTTAATCCAGGGATTGAACACTGAAGCTTTCTTT
clone_size: few
j_call: TRBJ1-1
d_call: .
v_call: TRBV7-6

cdr3_aa: CASSVGSALGNEQFF
cdr3_nt: TGTGCCAGCAGCGTGGGTAGCGCCTTGGGTAATGAGCAGTTCTTC
clone_size: .
j_call: TRBJ2-1
d_call: .
v_call: TRBV5-4

cdr3_aa: CSAISTDTQYF
cdr3_nt: TGCAGTGCCATTAGCACAGATACGCAGTATTTT
clone_size: .
j_call: TRBJ2-3
d_call: .
v_call: TRBV20-1

cdr3_aa: CASSWDRVNYEQYF
cdr3_nt: TGTGCCAGCAGTTGGGACAGGGTAAACTACGAGCAGTACTTC
clone_size: .
j_call: TRBJ2-7
d_call: TRBD1
v_call: TRBV6-5

cdr3_aa: CASSSIGATYEQYF
cdr3_nt: TGTGCCAGCAGCTCAATCGGGGCTACCTACGAGCAGTACTTC
clone_size: .
j_call: TRBJ2-7
d_call: .
v_call: TRBV7-6

cdr3_aa: CASSPTGEWGYTF
cdr3_nt: TGTGCCAGCAGTCCTACAGGGGAGTGGGGCTACACCTTC
clone_size: .
j_call: TRBJ1-2
d_call: TRBD1
v_call: TRBV6-4